These 16 T cell receptor beta chains came from one sample sequenced in a study of shared clonotypes between healthy human individuals. Terminally differentiated effector memory CD45RA+ cells were excluded from the naive CD8 cells, which were CD45RO-negative and positively selected for CCR7. Sequencing was performed with immunoSEQ multiplex PCR; in TCRdb, only in-frame clones are kept and a portion is missing. The sample holds around 600,000 clones, around 96% seen once. Sequencing used naive CD8+ T cells sorted from blood. The receptors were sampled from a woman under 40 in good health.

The V and J genes are TRBV27 and TRBJ1-1, with D unresolved. There are 12 residues in the CDR3. Germline V gene data show CDR1 as MNHEY and CDR2 as SMNVEV (reference sequence). Trimming took 5 bases from V and 7 from J, leaving 11 bases between them. The DNA for the CDR3 is TGTGCCAGCAGTAGAGGGTACGGTGAAGCTTTCTTT. As protein: CASSRGYGEAFF.

This chain joins TRBV28 and TRBJ2-5; D might be TRBD2 (6 bases). The CDR3 runs 15 residues. Trimming removed 3 bases at V and 4 bases at J, with 15 bases between. CDR1 is MDHEN and CDR2 is SYDVKM in the germline V gene. The CDR3 sequence is CASSFSPGSGETQYF. The CDR3 coding sequence is TGTGCCAGCAGTTTCTCTCCCGGGAGTGGAGAGACCCAGTACTTC.

The chain couples TRBV5-1 to TRBJ2-7; TRBD2 agrees at 10 bases. CDR1 SGHRS and CDR2 YFSETQ come from the germline V gene. The CDR3 spans 18 residues. J gave up 4 bases and V 4 bases, and 17 bases lay outside the gene matches. This chain's CDR3 is CASSSPVGLAGVLYEQYF. DNA for the CDR3: TGCGCCAGCAGCAGCCCCGTTGGGCTAGCGGGAGTTTTGTACGAGCAGTACTTC.

The gene calls are TRBV27 and TRBJ2-7, with 12 bases matching TRBD1. Germline V gene data show CDR1 as MNHEY and CDR2 as SMNVEV (reference sequence). CDR3 length: 14 amino acids. Trimming at V came to 6 bases and at J to 7 bases, leaving 7 bases not matched to a gene. Here the CDR3 reads CASSPGTGGFEQYF. CDR3 DNA: TGTGCCAGCAGCCCCGGGACAGGGGGCTTTGAGCAGTACTTC.

The chain links TRBV27 to TRBJ2-7; 8 bases fit TRBD1. J lost 9 bases, V lost 5 bases, and 9 bases had no gene match. Germline V gene lookup returns CDR1 MNHEY and CDR2 SMNVEV (reference sequence). This CDR3 has 13 residues. CDR3 sequence (DNA): TGTGCCAGCAGTCCGGGACAGGAGAGTGTGCAGTACTTC. Translated, it gives CASSPGQESVQYF.

The V and J genes are TRBV7-9 and TRBJ2-1; D uncertain. The CDR3 contains 11 residues. The V end lost 7 bases, the J end lost 7 bases, and 8 bases lay between the germline ends. The V gene's germline CDR1 is SEHNR and CDR2 FQNEAQ (reference sequence). CDR3 nucleotides: TGTGCCAGCACCCTAAGGAATGAGCAGTTCTTC. This sequence encodes CASTLRNEQFF.

The chain has TRBV7-9 and TRBJ2-4; D is undetermined. This CDR3 contains 18 residues. Germline V gene sequence: CDR1 SEHNR, CDR2 FQNEAQ (reference sequence). Trimming left V 1 base short and J 0 bases short, with 16 bases between. CDR3 sequence reads: CASSLVAEHVGAKNIQYF. The DNA of the CDR3 is TGTGCCAGCAGCTTAGTGGCAGAACACGTCGGAGCCAAAAACATTCAGTACTTC.

The CDR3 region is CASSVVTSTEQFF. DNA for the CDR3: TGTGCCAGCAGCGTAGTCACTAGCACCGAGCAGTTCTTC. This chain links TRBV9 with TRBJ2-1, with D possibly matching TRBD2 (6 bases). V gave up 0 bases and J gave up 10 bases, with 11 bases separating them. CDR1 SGDLS and CDR2 YYNGEE come from the germline V gene. The CDR3 spans 13 residues. Full variable domain (missing parts from reference TRBV9 and TRBJ2-1): DSGVTQTPKHLITATGQRVTLRCSPRSGDLSVYWYQQSLDQGLQFLIQYYNGEERAKGNILERFSAQQFPDLHSELNLSSLELGDSALYFCASSVVTSTEQFFGPGTRLTVL.

The V and J genes are TRBV13 and TRBJ1-2; D not certain. CDR1 PRHDT and CDR2 FYEKMQ come from the germline V gene (reference sequence). V lost 0 bases to trimming and J lost 4 bases, with 18 bases between them. The CDR3 runs to 17 residues. This chain's CDR3 is CASSLGRSRIVAYGYTF. The CDR3 DNA reads TGTGCCAGCAGCTTAGGCCGCAGCCGAATCGTCGCCTATGGCTACACCTTC.

V and J are TRBV10-3 and TRBJ2-3; TRBD2 matches at 12 bases. The length of the CDR3 is 19 residues. Germline V gives CDR1 ENHRY, CDR2 SYGVKD. Trimming cost V 2 bases and J 0 bases; bases outside gene matches: 9. The CDR3 is CAISELAGGKLTSTDTQYF. The CDR3 bases are TGTGCCATCAGTGAGCTAGCGGGAGGGAAATTAACTAGCACAGATACGCAGTATTTT.

In DNA form, the CDR3 reads TGTGCCAGTAGTACGACCCCAGGGGGCTCCTACAATGAGCAGTTCTTC. Protein product: CASSTTPGGSYNEQFF. The rearrangement joins TRBV19 to TRBJ2-1; TRBD1 aligns across 7 bases. Germline V gives CDR1 LNHDA, CDR2 SQIVND (reference sequence). J lost 0 bases, V lost 4 bases, and 6 bases had no gene match. The length of the CDR3 is 16 residues.

The chain links TRBV7-9 to TRBJ2-1; D is possibly TRBD2 (6 bases). CDR3 length: 14 amino acids. CDR1 is SEHNR, CDR2 FQNEAQ, per germline (reference sequence). The V gene lost 5 bases and the J gene lost 9 bases, with 17 bases spanning the gap. Written as DNA, the CDR3 is TGTGCCAGCAGCATGGAGGACGGGAGCGGTGAGCAGTTCTTC. Translating gives CASSMEDGSGEQFF.

This rearrangement joins TRBV19 to TRBJ2-2, with D perhaps matching TRBD1 (5 bases). Germline CDR1 LNHDA, CDR2 SQIVND (reference sequence). The CDR3 runs to 16 residues. Trimming left V 3 bases short and J 8 bases short, with 19 bases between. CDR3 region: CASSISFRQLLGELFF. For the CDR3, the DNA is TGTGCCAGTAGTATTTCGTTTCGACAGCTCCTGGGGGAGCTGTTTTTT.

The V gene is TRBV28, the J gene TRBJ2-5; possible D gene TRBD1, 6 bases. Looked up from germline, CDR1 is MDHEN and CDR2 is SYDVKM. The ends were cut back, 3 bases at V and 2 bases at J, with 10 bases in the middle. There are 14 residues in the CDR3. CDR3 sequence: CASSFVDRQETQYF. In nucleotides, the CDR3 is TGTGCCAGCAGTTTTGTGGACAGACAAGAGACCCAGTACTTC.

V and J are TRBV29-1 and TRBJ2-2; D may match TRBD1 or TRBD2 (5 bases each). CDR3 length equals 13 residues. Germline V gene data show CDR1 as SQVTM and CDR2 as ANQGSEA. Trimming left V 6 bases short and J 3 bases short, with 11 bases between. CDR3 in DNA: TGCAGCGTAGGGACGAGGGACACCGGGGAGCTGTTTTTT. Its protein product is CSVGTRDTGELFF.

The rearrangement joins TRBV7-9 to TRBJ2-1, with 7 bases that match TRBD2. CDR3 size: 15 residues. CDR1 is SEHNR, CDR2 FQNEAQ, per germline (reference sequence). The J segment lost 3 bases and the V segment lost 1 base, leaving 3 bases of the junction unmatched. Written as DNA, the CDR3 is TGTGCCAGCAGCTTAGTGCTAGCGGACTACAATGAGCAGTTCTTC. This translates into CASSLVLADYNEQFF.